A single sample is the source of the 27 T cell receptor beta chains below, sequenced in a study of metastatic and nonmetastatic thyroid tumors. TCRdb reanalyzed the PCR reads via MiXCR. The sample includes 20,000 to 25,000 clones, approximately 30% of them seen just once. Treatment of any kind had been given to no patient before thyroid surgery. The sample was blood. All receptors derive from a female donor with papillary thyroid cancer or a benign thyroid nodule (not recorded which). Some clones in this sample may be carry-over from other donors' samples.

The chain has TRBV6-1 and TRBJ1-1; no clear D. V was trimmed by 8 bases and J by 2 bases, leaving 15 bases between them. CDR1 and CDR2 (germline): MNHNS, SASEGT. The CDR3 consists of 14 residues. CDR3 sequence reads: CASHRISFNTEAFF. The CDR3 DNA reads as TGTGCCAGCCACCGCATAAGTTTCAACACTGAAGCTTTCTTT.

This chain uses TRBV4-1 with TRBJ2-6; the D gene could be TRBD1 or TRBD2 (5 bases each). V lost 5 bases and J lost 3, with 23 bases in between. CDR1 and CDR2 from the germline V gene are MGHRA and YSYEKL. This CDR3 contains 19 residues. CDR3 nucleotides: TGCGCCAGCAGCAACAAAGTCCACCCCGGGGCCGTTGGGGCCAACGTCCTGACTTTC. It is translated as CASSNKVHPGAVGANVLTF.

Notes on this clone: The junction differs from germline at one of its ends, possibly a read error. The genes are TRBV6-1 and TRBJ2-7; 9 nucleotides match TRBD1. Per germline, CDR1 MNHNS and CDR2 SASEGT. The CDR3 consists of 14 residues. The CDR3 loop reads CASRGTGYRYEQCF. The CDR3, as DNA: TGTGCAAGCAGGGGGACAGGGTATAGGTACGAGCAGTGCTTC.

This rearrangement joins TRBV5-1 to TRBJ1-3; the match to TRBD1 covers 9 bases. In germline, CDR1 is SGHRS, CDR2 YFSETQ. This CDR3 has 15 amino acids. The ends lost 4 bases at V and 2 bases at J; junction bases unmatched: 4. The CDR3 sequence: CASSLRQGAGNTIYF. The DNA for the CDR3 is TGCGCCAGCAGCCTACGACAGGGGGCTGGAAACACCATATATTTT.

CDR3 DNA sequence: TGCGCCAGCAGCCAAGCGGGGGTAGCGGGCTCTGGGGCCAACGTCCTGACTTTC. The encoded protein is CASSQAGVAGSGANVLTF. The chain employs TRBV4-1 and TRBJ2-6; 7 nucleotides agree with TRBD2. The V segment lost 1 base and the J segment 0 bases; nucleotides outside the gene matches: 6. Germline CDR1 is MGHRA and CDR2 is YSYEKL. The CDR3 loop spans 18 amino acids.

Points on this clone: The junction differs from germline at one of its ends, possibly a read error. CDR3 DNA: TGTGCCTGGGGTGTATGTCACGAGCAGTACTTC. Protein sequence: CAWGVCHEQYF. The chain links TRBV30 to TRBJ2-7; D gene uncertain. From germline, CDR1 is GTSNPN and CDR2 SVGIG (reference sequence). The CDR3 runs 11 residues.

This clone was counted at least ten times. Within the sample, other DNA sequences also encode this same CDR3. The CDR3 here is CASSESPNTEAFF. The CDR3 nucleotides are TGTGCCAGCAGTGAAAGTCCGAACACTGAAGCTTTCTTT. The chain carries TRBV6-4 and TRBJ1-1; no clear D gene. Trimming removed 3 bases from V and 1 base from J, with 6 bases in between. Germline-derived CDR1 and CDR2 are MRHNA and SNTAGT. The CDR3 consists of 13 residues.

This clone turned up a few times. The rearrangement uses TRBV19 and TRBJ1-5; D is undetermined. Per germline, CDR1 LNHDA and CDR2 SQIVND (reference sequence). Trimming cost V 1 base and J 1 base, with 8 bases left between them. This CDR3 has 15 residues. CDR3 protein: CASSIAGPSNQPQHF. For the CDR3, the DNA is TGTGCCAGTAGTATAGCGGGCCCCAGCAATCAGCCCCAGCATTTT. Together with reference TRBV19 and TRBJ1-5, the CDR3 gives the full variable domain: DGGITQSPKYLFRKEGQNVTLSCEQNLNHDAMYWYRQDPGQGLRLIYYSQIVNDFQKGDIAEGYSVSREKKESFPLTVTSAQKNPTAFYLCASSIAGPSNQPQHFGDGTRLSIL.

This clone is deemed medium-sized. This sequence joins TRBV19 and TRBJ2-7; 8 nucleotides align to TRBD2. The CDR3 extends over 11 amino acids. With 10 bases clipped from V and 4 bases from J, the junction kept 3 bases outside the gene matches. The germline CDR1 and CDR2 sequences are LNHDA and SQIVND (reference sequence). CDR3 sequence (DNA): TGTGCCACCGAGCGGGAGTACGAGCAGTACTTC. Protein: CATEREYEQYF.

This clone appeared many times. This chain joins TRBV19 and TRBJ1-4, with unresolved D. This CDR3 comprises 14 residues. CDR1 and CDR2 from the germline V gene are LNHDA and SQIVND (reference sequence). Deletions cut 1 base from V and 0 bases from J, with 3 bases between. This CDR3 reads CASSIGATNEKLFF. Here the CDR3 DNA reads TGTGCCAGTAGTATAGGCGCAACTAATGAAAAACTGTTTTTT. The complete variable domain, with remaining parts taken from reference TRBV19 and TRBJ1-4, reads DGGITQSPKYLFRKEGQNVTLSCEQNLNHDAMYWYRQDPGQGLRLIYYSQIVNDFQKGDIAEGYSVSREKKESFPLTVTSAQKNPTAFYLCASSIGATNEKLFFGSGTQLSVL.

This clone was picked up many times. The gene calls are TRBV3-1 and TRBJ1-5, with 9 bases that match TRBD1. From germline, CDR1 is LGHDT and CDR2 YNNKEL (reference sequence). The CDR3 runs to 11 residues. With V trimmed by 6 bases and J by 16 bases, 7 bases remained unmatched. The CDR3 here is CASRGDRDLHF. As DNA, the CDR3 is TGTGCCAGCAGGGGGGACAGGGACCTCCATTTT.

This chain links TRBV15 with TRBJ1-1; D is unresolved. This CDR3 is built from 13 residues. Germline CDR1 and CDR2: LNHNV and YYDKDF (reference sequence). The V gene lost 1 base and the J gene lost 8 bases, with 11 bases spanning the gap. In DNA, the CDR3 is TGTGCCACCAGCAGAGTAGCGGTGCAGGAAGCTTTCTTT. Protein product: CATSRVAVQEAFF.

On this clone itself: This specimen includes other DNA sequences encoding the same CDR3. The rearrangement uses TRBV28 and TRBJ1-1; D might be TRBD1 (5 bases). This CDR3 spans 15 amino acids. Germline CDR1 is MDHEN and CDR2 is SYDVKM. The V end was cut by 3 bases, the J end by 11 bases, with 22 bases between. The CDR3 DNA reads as TGTGCCAGCAGTTTTGGGGGTCCTCGGTCGCGGGGTGCTTTCTTT. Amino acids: CASSFGGPRSRGAFF.

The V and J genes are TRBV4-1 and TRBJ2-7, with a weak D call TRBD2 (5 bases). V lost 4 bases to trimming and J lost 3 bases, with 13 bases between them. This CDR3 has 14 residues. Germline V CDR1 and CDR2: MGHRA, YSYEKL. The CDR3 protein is CASSLRTFYYEQYF. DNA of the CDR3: TGCGCCAGCAGCCTGAGGACTTTCTACTACGAGCAGTACTTC.

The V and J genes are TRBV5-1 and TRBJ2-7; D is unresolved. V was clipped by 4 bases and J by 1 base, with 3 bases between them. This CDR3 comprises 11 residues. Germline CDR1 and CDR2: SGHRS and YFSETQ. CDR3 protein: CASSQSYEQYF. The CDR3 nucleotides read TGCGCCAGCAGCCAGTCCTACGAGCAGTACTTC. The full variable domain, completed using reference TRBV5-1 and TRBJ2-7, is KAGVTQTPRYLIKTRGQQVTLSCSPISGHRSVSWYQQTPGQGLQFLFEYFSETQRNKGNFPGRFSGRQFSNSRSEMNVSTLELGDSALYLCASSQSYEQYFGPGTRLTVT.

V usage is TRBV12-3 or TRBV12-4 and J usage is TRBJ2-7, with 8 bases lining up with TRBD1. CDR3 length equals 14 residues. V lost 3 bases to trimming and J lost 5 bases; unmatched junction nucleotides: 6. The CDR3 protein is CASSFTGQGNEQYF. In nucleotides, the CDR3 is TGTGCCAGCAGTTTTACCGGACAGGGAAACGAGCAGTACTTC.

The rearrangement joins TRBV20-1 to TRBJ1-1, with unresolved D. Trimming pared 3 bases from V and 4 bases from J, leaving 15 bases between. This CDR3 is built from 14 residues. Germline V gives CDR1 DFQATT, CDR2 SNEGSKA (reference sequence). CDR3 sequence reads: CSASARRARTEAFF. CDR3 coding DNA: TGCAGTGCTAGCGCCAGGAGGGCGCGCACTGAAGCTTTCTTT.

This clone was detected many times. The CDR3 nucleotides are TGTGCCAGCCCCCGGGACATCGTCTATAGCAATCAGCCCCAGCATTTT. Its translation: CASPRDIVYSNQPQHF. V is TRBV6-4 and J is TRBJ1-5, with D possibly TRBD1 on 6 matching bases. The CDR3 is 16 residues long. Germline CDR1 is MRHNA and CDR2 is SNTAGT. The V gene lost 8 bases and the J gene lost 0 bases, with 17 bases spanning the gap.

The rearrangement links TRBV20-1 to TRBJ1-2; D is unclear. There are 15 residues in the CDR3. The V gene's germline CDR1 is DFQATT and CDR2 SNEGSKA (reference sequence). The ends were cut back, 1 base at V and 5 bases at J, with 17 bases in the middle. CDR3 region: CSARGLGRSGYGYTF. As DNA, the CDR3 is TGCAGTGCTAGAGGCTTAGGTCGGTCGGGGTATGGCTACACCTTC.

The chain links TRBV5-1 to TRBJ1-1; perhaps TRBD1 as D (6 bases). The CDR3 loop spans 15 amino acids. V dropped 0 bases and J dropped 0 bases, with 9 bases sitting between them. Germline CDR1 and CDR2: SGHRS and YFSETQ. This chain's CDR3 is CASSLVGGLNTEAFF. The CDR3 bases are TGCGCCAGCAGCTTGGTGGGGGGGCTGAACACTGAAGCTTTCTTT.

The CDR3 region is CASSYSLGQRNTEAFF. CDR3 bases: TGTGCCAGCAGTTACTCCTTGGGACAGAGGAACACTGAAGCTTTCTTT. The J gene is TRBJ1-1, the V gene TRBV6-6, with 7 bases identical to TRBD1. The V gene end was trimmed by 0 bases and the J gene end by 1 base; junction bases not matched to a gene: 5. Germline-derived CDR1 and CDR2 are MNHNY and SVGAGI (reference sequence). CDR3 length equals 16 residues.

The CDR3 spells CSVPRGNTEAFF. CDR3 DNA sequence: TGCAGTGTCCCCCGAGGGAACACTGAAGCTTTCTTT. The chain employs TRBV20-1 and TRBJ1-1, with no clear D. Trimming left V 7 bases short and J 1 base short, with 10 bases between. The CDR3 runs 12 residues. Germline V lookup: CDR1 DFQATT, CDR2 SNEGSKA (reference sequence).

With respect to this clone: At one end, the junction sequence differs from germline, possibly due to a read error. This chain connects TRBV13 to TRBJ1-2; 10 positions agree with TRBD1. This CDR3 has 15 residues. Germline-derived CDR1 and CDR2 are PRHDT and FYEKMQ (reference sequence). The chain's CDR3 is CASSLGQGGDYGYTF. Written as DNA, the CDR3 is TGTGCCAGCAGCCTAGGACAGGGGGGAGACTATGGCTACACCTTC.

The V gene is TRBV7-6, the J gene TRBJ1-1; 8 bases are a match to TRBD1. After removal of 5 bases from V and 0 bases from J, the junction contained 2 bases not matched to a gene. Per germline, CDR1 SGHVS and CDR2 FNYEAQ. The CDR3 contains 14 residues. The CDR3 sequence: CASSPGGLNTEAFF. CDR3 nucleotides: TGTGCCAGCAGCCCAGGGGGCCTGAACACTGAAGCTTTCTTT. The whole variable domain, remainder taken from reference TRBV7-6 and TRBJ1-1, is GAGVSQSPRYKVTKRGQDVALRCDPISGHVSLYWYRQALGQGPEFLTYFNYEAQQDKSGLPNDRFSAERPEGSISTLTIQRTEQRDSAMYRCASSPGGLNTEAFFGQGTRLTVV.

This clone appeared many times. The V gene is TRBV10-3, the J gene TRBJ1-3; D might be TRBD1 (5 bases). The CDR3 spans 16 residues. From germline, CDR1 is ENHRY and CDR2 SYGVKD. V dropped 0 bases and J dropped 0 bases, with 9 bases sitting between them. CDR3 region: CAISESKGSSGNTIYF. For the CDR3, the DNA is TGTGCCATCAGTGAGTCGAAGGGGAGCTCTGGAAACACCATATATTTT.

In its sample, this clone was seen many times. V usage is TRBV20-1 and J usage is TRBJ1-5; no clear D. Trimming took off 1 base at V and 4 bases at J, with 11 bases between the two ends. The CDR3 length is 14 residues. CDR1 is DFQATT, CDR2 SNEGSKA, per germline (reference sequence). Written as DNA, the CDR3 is TGCAGTGCTAGAGCTATAGGAGGGAATCAGCCCCAGCATTTT. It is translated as CSARAIGGNQPQHF.

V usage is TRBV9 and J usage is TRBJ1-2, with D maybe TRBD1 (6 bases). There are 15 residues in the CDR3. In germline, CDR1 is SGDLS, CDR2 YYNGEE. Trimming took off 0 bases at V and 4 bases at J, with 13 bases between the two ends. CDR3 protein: CASSVAGGPGYGYTF. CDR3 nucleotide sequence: TGTGCCAGCAGCGTAGCTGGGGGGCCGGGCTATGGCTACACCTTC.